These 3 T cell receptor beta chains were sequenced from one sample in a study of graft-versus-host responses after intestinal transplantation. Intraepithelial and lamina propria lymphocytes were isolated from graft specimens. The protocol was immunoSEQ multiplex PCR, while the TCRdb copy is restricted to in-frame clones and leaves out a portion. The sample holds 60,000 to 70,000 clones, approximately 88% seen once. Material: ileum tissue, obtained around 350 days after transplant. The receptors were sampled from a human patient who received an intestinal transplant, so some T cells may come from the graft donor.

The CDR3 spells CASSSITGTSGSRSYNEQFF. DNA of the CDR3: TGTGCCAGCAGTTCGATAACCGGGACTAGCGGGAGCCGCTCCTACAATGAGCAGTTCTTC. This chain uses TRBV27 with TRBJ2-1, with 14 bases lining up with TRBD2. The J segment lost 0 bases and the V segment lost 4 bases, leaving 11 bases of the junction unmatched. The CDR3 covers 20 residues. CDR1 is MNHEY, CDR2 SMNVEV, per germline (reference sequence).

The V and J genes are TRBV29-1 and TRBJ2-1, with D unresolved. The germline V gene encodes CDR1 SQVTM and CDR2 ANQGSEA. V lost 8 bases and J 5 bases, leaving 7 bases between the germline ends. The CDR3 extends over 10 amino acids. CDR3 DNA sequence: TGCAGCTCTCTTCACAATGAGCAGTTCTTC. Protein: CSSLHNEQFF.

CDR3 region: CASMETRRVHEQFF. CDR3 DNA sequence: TGCGCCAGCATGGAGACCCGGAGGGTCCATGAGCAGTTCTTC. The chain uses TRBV10-2 and TRBJ2-1, with D perhaps TRBD2 (6 bases). This CDR3 has 14 amino acids. Per germline, CDR1 WSHSY and CDR2 SAAADI. V lost 7 bases to trimming and J lost 8 bases, with 18 bases between them.